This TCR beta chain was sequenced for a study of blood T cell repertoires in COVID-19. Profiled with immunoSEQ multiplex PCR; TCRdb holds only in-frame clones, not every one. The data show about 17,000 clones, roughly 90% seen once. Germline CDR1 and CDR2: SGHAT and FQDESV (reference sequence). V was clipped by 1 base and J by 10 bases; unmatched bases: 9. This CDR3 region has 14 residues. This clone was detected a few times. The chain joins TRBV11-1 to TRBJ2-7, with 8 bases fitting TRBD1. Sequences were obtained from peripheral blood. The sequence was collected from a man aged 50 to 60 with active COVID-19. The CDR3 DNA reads TGTGCCAGCAGCTTAGGTGGGACAGGAGAGAGTCAGTACTTC. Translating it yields CASSLGGTGESQYF.